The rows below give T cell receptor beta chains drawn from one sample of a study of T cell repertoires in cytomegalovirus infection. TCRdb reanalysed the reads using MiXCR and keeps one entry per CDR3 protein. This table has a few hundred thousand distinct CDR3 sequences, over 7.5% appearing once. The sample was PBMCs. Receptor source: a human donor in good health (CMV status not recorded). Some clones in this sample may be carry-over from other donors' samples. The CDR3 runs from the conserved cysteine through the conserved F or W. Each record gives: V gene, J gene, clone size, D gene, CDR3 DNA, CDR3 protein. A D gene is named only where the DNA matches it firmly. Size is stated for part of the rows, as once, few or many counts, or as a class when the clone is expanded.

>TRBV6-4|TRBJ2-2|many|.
TGTGCCAGCAGTGAGGACCTTTTCACCGGGGAGCTGTTTTTT
CASSEDLFTGELFF
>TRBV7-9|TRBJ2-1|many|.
TGTGCCAGCAGCCCCAGGGCGGAGCGGTACAATGAGCAGTTCTTC
CASSPRAERYNEQFF
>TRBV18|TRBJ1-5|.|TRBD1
TGTGCCAACTCAAGGGACAGGGATAGCAATCAGCCCCAGCATTTT
CANSRDRDSNQPQHF
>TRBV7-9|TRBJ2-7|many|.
TGTGCCAGCACCCCCATAGACTCCTACGAGCAGTACTTC
CASTPIDSYEQYF
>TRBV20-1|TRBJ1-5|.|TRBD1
TGCAGTGCTAGGCCCCGGGCAGGGGGCGGTCAGCCCCAGCATTTT
CSARPRAGGGQPQHF
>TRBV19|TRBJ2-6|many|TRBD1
TGTGCCAGTAGCCCCGGGACAGGCCTTTCTGGGGCCAACGTCCTGACTTTC
CASSPGTGLSGANVLTF
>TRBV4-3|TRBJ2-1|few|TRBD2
TGCGCCAGCAGCCAAGTCAGAGGGGCTAGCGGCTACTCCTACAATGAGCAGTTCTTC
CASSQVRGASGYSYNEQFF
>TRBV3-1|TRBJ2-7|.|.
TGTGCCAGCAGCCAAGAGGTCCGTTACGAGCAGTACTTC
CASSQEVRYEQYF
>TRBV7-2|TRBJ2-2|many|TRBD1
TGTGCCAGCAGCCCCGACAGGGGGGCCGGGGAGCTGTTTTTT
CASSPDRGAGELFF
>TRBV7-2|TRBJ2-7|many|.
TGTGCCAGCACAGAGGGGGGATCGGTCTACGAGCAGTACTTC
CASTEGGSVYEQYF
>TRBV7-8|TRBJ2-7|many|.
TGTGCCAGCAGCTTAATCGGAGGGGGAGTCTACGAGCAGTACTTC
CASSLIGGGVYEQYF
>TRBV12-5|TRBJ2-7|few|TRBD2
TGTGCTAGTGGTCCCTCGGGGGGGCCGAGAGAGCAGTACTTC
CASGPSGGPREQYF
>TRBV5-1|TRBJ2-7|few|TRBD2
TGCGCCAGCAACGAGCTGTCGGGACTAAAAACCGGCGAGCAGTACTTC
CASNELSGLKTGEQYF
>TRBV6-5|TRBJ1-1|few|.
TGTGCCAGCAGGATAACCCCGCGGGGGTCTAACACTGAAGCTTTCTTT
CASRITPRGSNTEAFF
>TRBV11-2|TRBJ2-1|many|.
TGTGCCAGCAGCTTAGGGCGTAGCTCCTACAATGAGCAGTTCTTC
CASSLGRSSYNEQFF
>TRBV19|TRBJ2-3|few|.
TGTGCCAGTAGTATCGGGATTTACGAGAGGCAGTATTTT
CASSIGIYERQYF
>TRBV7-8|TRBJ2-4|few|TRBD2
TGTGCCAGCAGCACGGGACTAGCGGGAGGCACGGCCCAAAACATTCAGTACTTC
CASSTGLAGGTAQNIQYF